This note documents a single TCR beta chain sequence. The specificity of this receptor is unknown. The data derive from a study of cytomegalovirus exposure and HLA in healthy donors (dated by TCRdb to 2017 to 2019). Study-level background: According to an earlier analysis of several hundred of the donors, about 179 million T cells yielded 117 million unique TCR beta sequences and 250 to 350 Gb of sequence data. On average, roughly 240,000 unique TCR beta nucleotide sequences were sequenced per donor among some 420 genotyped donors of the cohort, with roughly 18% of those sequences being non-productive. Every discovery cohort repertoire had been produced on one sequencing platform. An early release covering about 600 HLA-typed donors comprised 300 to 350 gigabases of sequencing data and around 80 million unique TCR sequences. Donor age, sex, ethnicity and CMV serostatus were collected together with the repertoire data. The study used immunosequencing to profile the T cell repertoires of 670 or so subjects and linked those repertoires to cytomegalovirus serostatus. HLA typing included class I and class II loci at four-digit resolution. A later genetic analysis took genome-wide SNP genotypes for 398 of the 666 donors and used that subset as a discovery cohort. Because of strong linkage in the cohort, roughly five DR-DQ haplotypes were treated as single units for association and clustering. A later analysis re-analyzed previously published TCR beta repertoires from 666 donors and added high-resolution HLA genotyping to study TCR occurrence patterns. To predict cytomegalovirus infection status, the study combined high-throughput TCR immunosequencing, statistical association of individual TCRs with disease status, and machine learning. Among the roughly 390 genotyped donors, approximately 77% belonged to the genetic ancestry cluster associated with self-reported Caucasian donors. To decide whether each TCR beta V gene segment behaved as functional or pseudogenic, an earlier analysis of some 540 of the donors relied on high-throughput TCR beta sequencing. Besides the first cohort of under 700 subjects, a separate validation cohort made up of some 110 different subjects was used. The study was designed to test whether signatures of past pathogen exposure could be identified by cataloging public T cell receptors. The later analysis used no new phenotypic data to find candidate immune exposures, relying instead on TCR beta sequences and their occurrence across donors. The number of donors typed differed by locus, with about 629-630 for A, B, C, DRB1 and DQB1, 522 for DQA1, 606 for DPA1, and approximately 470 for DPB1.

Broader findings and caveats from the paper: While some public TCRs were present in many individuals, most TCR sequences turned up only very rarely across donors. A group of highly shared sequence variants was considered likely to be a technical artifact of the sequencing pipeline. In a later analysis, HLA-associated TCR beta chains were found to be more clonally expanded and to have lower generation probabilities than equally common non-associated chains. Strong co-occurrence of HLA alleles, especially DR and DQ, made assigning TCR associations to individual alleles difficult. The cohort was sequenced for TCR beta chains only, and without alpha or paired-chain data the features that could be detected were limited. Correlated functional status among segregating V segments might reflect linkage disequilibrium, but an unknown experimental factor could not be ruled out. CMV serostatus was the only immune exposure information available for the cohort. In a later analysis, around 17,000 TCR beta sequences were associated with specific HLA alleles at a false discovery rate of 0.05. The authors suggested that the approach could potentially be generalized to other disease states and immunological phenotypes. Because counts were too low, some 17 rarely observed V segments, including chromosome 9 orphons, were left out of the earlier analysis of 500 to 650 of the donors. The classifier was reported to diagnose cytomegalovirus status with high specificity and sensitivity in both the original and validation cohorts. In a later analysis, several top co-occurrence clusters were reported to appear linked to parvovirus B19, influenza, CMV and Epstein-Barr virus. In a later genetic analysis, fewer N-insertions in productive TCRs were reported among donors in an Asian-associated ancestry cluster than the 666-donor mean. In a later genetic analysis, a missense DCLRE1C variant was associated with V-gene and J-gene trimming of TCR beta chains, and the association was replicated in an independent cohort. HLA typing was unavailable for some donors at each locus, so association tests used only the typed subset. Broadly in line with IMGT annotations, most TCR beta V segments showed up in productive rearrangements about 90% or about 30% of the time in an earlier analysis of 450 to 600 of the donors. A further reported finding was that TCR beta sequences accurately predicted the HLA-A and HLA-B alleles for most subjects in the first cohort. The presence/absence analyses assumed that sequencing depth was roughly uniform across donors, and that assumption may not be true. In a later analysis, most CMV-associated TCR beta chains were found to appear HLA-restricted, with HLA associations seemingly driven largely by CMV exposure. A few of the identified cytomegalovirus-associated TCR beta chains were confirmed in vitro to be specific for cytomegalovirus antigens. In a later analysis, the rate of TCR association differed among HLA loci, with DRB1 alleles having the most associated TCRs and HLA-C alleles having the fewest. In the study, some 160 TCR beta chains were listed as associated with cytomegalovirus.

The cohort was made up of roughly 670 healthy bone marrow donors. Cohort members were all nominally healthy when sampled, although unrecorded immune exposures were likely present. The donor was CMV seronegative and belonged to the group of 320 or so seronegative cohort members. Every donor gave a peripheral blood sample, and the peripheral blood mononuclear cells from that sample were used for TCR beta sequencing. The Qiagen DNeasy Blood Extraction Kit was used to extract genomic DNA from the blood cell samples. Libraries came from the immunoSEQ multiplex PCR assay. A mixture of 60 forward primers for TCR Vbeta segments and 13 reverse primers for TCR Jbeta segments was used in the multiplex PCR. A multiplex PCR assay on genomic DNA amplified the CDR3 region of rearranged TCR beta genes. On the Illumina HiSeq System, the amplified TCR beta libraries were sequenced as 87-base-pair reads. Turning to the authors' computational methods: In a later analysis, roughly 80 million unique TCR beta chains were counted across the 650 to 750 repertoires, and about 9.9 million of these chains were shared by at least two donors. To remove PCR and sequencing errors, raw reads were error-corrected and collapsed into unique sequences using a nearest-neighbor algorithm that merged closely related sequences. Alignment of CDR3 sequences to IMGT reference sequences was used to assign V, D and J gene segments. For a sequence to be retained, at least a six-nucleotide match to both a V gene segment and a J gene segment was required. A rearrangement counted as productive if the CDR3 had no stop codons and remained in frame with V and J, and every other rearrangement counted as non-productive. Following IMGT convention, CDR3 was defined as the stretch from the second conserved V-encoded cysteine up to the conserved J-encoded phenylalanine. The earlier analysis of more than 450 of the donors excluded sequences that lacked an unambiguous match to a single V gene segment. In an earlier analysis of approximately 590 of the donors, V segments were called functional above 56.7% productive rearrangements and were called segregating when the between-donor standard deviation exceeded 5%. To diagnose cytomegalovirus status from the catalog of TCR beta chain sequences, a statistical classification framework was built. V and J gene assignment, in a later analysis, came from comparing TCR nucleotide sequences with IMGT/GENE-DB human TR gene sequences. In a later analysis, CDR3 sequences and most-parsimonious VDJ recombination scenarios were assigned using the TCRdist pipeline. In a later analysis, each TCR beta chain was defined by its CDR3 amino acid sequence together with its V-gene family, and reads lacking a unique V-gene family were excluded. To address suspected cross-contamination and a sequencing artifact, a later analysis removed 550 to 750 highly shared, low-generation-probability nucleotide sequences. For each public chain, a later analysis derived a clonal expansion index from normalized ranks of inferred template counts within each repertoire. In a later analysis, generation probabilities were computed with a VDJ recombination model fitted to out-of-frame rearrangements, and the resulting probabilities were checked against IGoR. A later analysis scored TCR-TCR, TCR-HLA and TCR-CMV co-occurrence with hypergeometric tests, applying a repertoire-size bias correction to TCR pairs. A later analysis estimated false discovery rates by permuting HLA or CMV assignments 20 times. A later analysis grouped co-occurring TCRs with DBSCAN, adding TCRdist sequence similarity when clustering within HLA-allele-positive subsets. For co-occurrence clustering, repertoires with fewer than 30,000 or more than 120,000 public chains were excluded, along with 4 to 6 repertoires with anomalous nucleotide sharing. As stored in TCRdb, this immuneACCESS dataset retains in-frame rearrangements with V and J assigned. A fraction of the clones does not appear; measured against another copy, unresolved V genes explain less than half of the discrepancy, and the remainder lacks a known reason. The D gene and trimming were derived from the DNA, and the V and J assignments and clone size from that table. This sample's table lists 130,000 to 150,000 clones. The ten biggest clones cover 2% to 3% of the sample.

The receptor comes from a man in his forties or fifties in good health and CMV-seronegative. Specimen: PBMCs.

The CDR3 protein: CASSQERGPRETQYF. In nucleotides, the sequence is TGTGCCAGCAGCCAAGAGAGGGGGCCTCGAGAGACCCAGTACTTC. This sequence uses TRBV4-2 and TRBJ2-5, with 7 bases aligning to TRBD1. The CDR3 starts with the cysteine, ends with the phenylalanine, and has 15 residues. Left in the record is the CDR3 DNA by itself, 45 bases read in frame from the first base. CDR1 and CDR2 (LGHNA, YNFKEQ) derive from the germline V gene. Trimmed from V: 0 bases; trimmed from J: 4 bases; junction bases lacking a gene match: 5.